The rows below give T cell receptor beta chains drawn from one sample of a study of Graves' ophthalmopathy and Graves' hyperthyroidism. TCRdb re-derived calls from the multiplex PCR reads in MiXCR, one entry per CDR3 protein. The sample has over 40,000 distinct CDR3 sequences; around half are singletons. Sequencing was performed on peripheral blood. Every receptor here comes from an adult man with Graves' ophthalmopathy. CDR3s include the opening cysteine and the closing phenylalanine or tryptophan. D genes are given only for firm matches. Clone size is shown for a subset of rows, as once, few, many or a class of expanded clone.

v_gene	j_gene	d_gene	abundance	CDR3aa	CDR3nt
TRBV20-1	TRBJ1-6	-	-	CSVAGDSPLHF	TGCAGCGTGGCAGGGGACTCACCCCTCCACTTT
TRBV5-4	TRBJ1-1	-	-	CASSLFSRTNTEAFF	TGTGCCAGCAGCCTTTTTTCAAGGACGAACACTGAAGCTTTCTTT
TRBV4-2	TRBJ2-4	TRBD1	-	CASSQHRGIQYF	TGTGCCAGCAGCCAACACAGGGGGATTCAGTACTTC
TRBV5-1	TRBJ1-2	TRBD1	-	CASSSRQGPYGYTF	TGCGCCAGCAGCTCCCGACAGGGGCCCTATGGCTACACCTTC
TRBV10-3	TRBJ1-2	TRBD1	-	CAISGEGQEVGYGYTF	TGTGCCATCAGTGGAGAAGGACAGGAGGTTGGATATGGCTACACCTTC
TRBV19	TRBJ2-3	TRBD2	-	CASSPIAGGDTQYF	TGTGCCAGTAGCCCCATAGCGGGAGGAGATACGCAGTATTTT
TRBV19	TRBJ1-2	-	-	CASSMGFGGYGYTF	TGTGCCAGTAGTATGGGGTTCGGCGGCTATGGCTACACCTTC
TRBV12-3/TRBV12-4	TRBJ1-5	-	once	CASSLIGDIHQPQHF	TGTGCCAGCAGTTTAATAGGGGACATACATCAGCCCCAGCATTTT
TRBV20-1	TRBJ1-2	TRBD1	-	CSARVNTGSQGFGYTF	TGCAGTGCTAGGGTGAACACTGGCTCACAGGGGTTTGGCTACACCTTC
TRBV11-3	TRBJ2-2	-	many	CASSPYRAGSGELFF	TGTGCCAGCAGCCCCTACAGGGCGGGAAGCGGGGAGCTGTTTTTT
TRBV9	TRBJ1-2	-	-	CASSRLARLAGEGGYNHGYTF	TGTGCCAGCAGCCGCCTGGCGAGACTAGCGGGGGAGGGGGGGTACAACCATGGCTACACCTTC
TRBV10-3	TRBJ2-2	TRBD1	many	CAISDFGTANTGELFF	TGTGCCATCAGTGATTTCGGGACAGCGAACACCGGGGAGCTGTTTTTT
TRBV12-3/TRBV12-4	TRBJ2-7	TRBD2	many	CASSLGGSEQYF	TGTGCCAGCAGTTTGGGGGGGAGCGAGCAGTACTTC
TRBV30	TRBJ2-3	-	many	CAWSVQGTVTDTQYF	TGTGCCTGGAGTGTACAGGGAACAGTCACAGATACGCAGTATTTT
TRBV19	TRBJ1-5	-	many	CASSIVGNSNQPQHF	TGTGCCAGTAGTATAGTTGGCAATAGCAATCAGCCCCAGCATTTT
TRBV7-6	TRBJ2-7	-	many	CASAGSSYEQYF	TGTGCCAGCGCGGGAAGCTCCTACGAGCAGTACTTC
TRBV6-1	TRBJ1-2	-	many	CAGGQNNYGYTF	TGTGCCGGGGGGCAGAATAACTATGGCTACACCTTC
TRBV13	TRBJ2-5	-	many	CASSLEAGDISETQYF	TGTGCCAGCAGCTTAGAGGCAGGGGATATTAGCGAGACCCAGTACTTC
TRBV5-6	TRBJ1-6	-	-	CASSVSYGNNSPLHF	TGTGCCAGCAGCGTCTCTTACGGGAATAATTCACCCCTCCACTTT
TRBV10-1	TRBJ2-3	-	-	CASSENPGASDTQYF	TGCGCCAGCAGTGAGAACCCCGGGGCCTCAGATACGCAGTATTTT